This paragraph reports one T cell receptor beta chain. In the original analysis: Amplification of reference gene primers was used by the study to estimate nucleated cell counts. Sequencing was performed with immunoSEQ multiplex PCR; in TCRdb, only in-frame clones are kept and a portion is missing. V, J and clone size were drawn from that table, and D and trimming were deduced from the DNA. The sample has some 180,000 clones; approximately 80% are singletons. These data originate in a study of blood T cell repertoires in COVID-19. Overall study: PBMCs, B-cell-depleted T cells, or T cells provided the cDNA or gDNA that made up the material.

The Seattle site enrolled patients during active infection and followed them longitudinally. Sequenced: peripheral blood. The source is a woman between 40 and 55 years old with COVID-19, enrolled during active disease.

CDR3 amino acids: CASSTPGNPYEQYF. The DNA for the CDR3 is TGTGCCAGCAGTACTCCGGGGAACCCCTACGAGCAGTACTTC. The V call is TRBV25-1, the J call TRBJ2-7, with a possible D match to TRBD2 (5 bases). The ends were cut back, 5 bases at V and 2 bases at J, with 13 bases in the middle. Germline-derived CDR1 and CDR2 are MGHDK and SYGVNS. This CDR3 comprises 14 residues.